This T cell receptor (beta chain) comes out of a study of human T cells and chemical hapten exposure (dated by TCRdb to 2020 to 2022). For the study in its entirety: For sensitization, 2% DPC in acetone was applied to a 2 cm by 2 cm area of upper inner arm skin. Blood was sampled from patients pre-sensitization (week 0) and at 2, 6 and about 24 weeks after DPC sensitization. Patients additionally received weekly therapeutic DPC doses to the scalp throughout the roughly 23-week study period. Roughly 30 alopecia patients gave blood for TCR sequencing at one to four time points (pre-sensitization, 2, 6 and 24 weeks). Peripheral blood TCR repertoire changes were tracked in vivo in alopecia patients during primary and secondary sensitization to the hapten diphenylcyclopropenone (DPC). Libraries were pooled for sequencing, and variation in per-sample TCR yields was attributed mainly to small differences in library volumes within the pool. Most of the patients in the cohort were female, and the cohort covered alopecia areata with under or over 50% scalp involvement, alopecia totalis and alopecia universalis. Patch tests used Finn chambers with 0.01% DPC on the upper back, scored after 6 days by International Contact Dermatitis Research Group standards. Study-wide conclusions, independent of this receptor: Because every patient had alopecia, a presumed autoimmune disease, the patients' immune response might differ from that of healthy individuals. Significantly more large CDR3 similarity clusters were formed by expanded TCRs than by pre-sensitization or healthy control sets, consistent with antigen-driven responses. The number of TCRs above 1 in 1000 frequency did not change with DPC sensitization; there was no evidence of global repertoire structure alterations. A positive correlation was found between the number of PT1 expanded TCRs and patch test score, with significance reached at thresholds 8, 16 and 32 but not 4. Repeated subsampling changed both the strength of the expansion versus patch-test correlation and the threshold at which the correlation became significant.

Library generation was performed with RACE. Instrument used: NextSeq 500. During library preparation, unique molecular identifiers were attached to individual cDNA molecules so that TCRs could be counted in a quantitative, reproducible way. From each blood RNA sample, both TCR alpha and TCR beta chains were sequenced. On the authors' methods: A median of approximately 100,000 TCRs per sample was observed, with a range of roughly 23,224 to 750,000. The Decombinator software suite was used to annotate V, J and CDR3 in the TCR reads. To make PS versus PT1 abundance plots, every sample was subsampled to the same number of TCRs (28,000). TCRs were defined as expanded if absent before sensitization and observed at least eight times at the 2-week time point. TCRdb redid the processing of the public reads, applying fastp at Q25 and MiXCR, and retained in-frame beta chains. Every CDR3 protein is listed once, alongside the most common genes and DNA of its rows. For this entry, the V and J calls and clone size follow TCRdb and not the study's own pipeline. The sample has over 300,000 distinct CDR3 sequences on record, 5.1% of them singletons. Roughly 2.6% of the sample comes from the top ten.

The time point label, read with the paper, signifies: pre-sensitization, week 0. The treatment or condition label, as the study defines it: therapeutic diphenylcyclopropenone sensitization with weekly scalp DPC. At each patch-test visit, blood was drawn before the patch test was applied. Patients were eligible if aged 18 to 70, diagnosed with alopecia and judged suitable for DPC therapy, and pregnant patients were excluded. Total RNA was extracted from unfractionated whole blood collected in Tempus Blood RNA tubes. A remark on this clonotype: The target of this receptor is not known. No much larger clone exists at a distance of one base, and base qualities are not known.

CDR1 and CDR2 were assigned from the germline V gene as SGHVS and FNYEAQ. Trimming removed 2 bases from V and 4 bases from J, leaving 12 bases between the germline ends. The CDR3, from cysteine to phenylalanine, totals 15 residues. Of the read, only the CDR3 DNA is kept; its 45 bases are in frame from base 1. Sequencing used whole blood, obtained in connection with sensitization to the hapten diphenylcyclopropenone (DPC). The chain was built from TRBV7-6 and TRBJ1-5; 5 matching bases give a weak D call of TRBD1. This receptor was identified in a woman aged 45-65 years with alopecia areata. Some clones in this sample may be carry-over from other donors' samples. The CDR3 region reads CASSLTVEGNQPQHF. DNA sequence: TGTGCCAGCAGCTTAACAGTCGAGGGGAATCAGCCCCAGCATTTT.